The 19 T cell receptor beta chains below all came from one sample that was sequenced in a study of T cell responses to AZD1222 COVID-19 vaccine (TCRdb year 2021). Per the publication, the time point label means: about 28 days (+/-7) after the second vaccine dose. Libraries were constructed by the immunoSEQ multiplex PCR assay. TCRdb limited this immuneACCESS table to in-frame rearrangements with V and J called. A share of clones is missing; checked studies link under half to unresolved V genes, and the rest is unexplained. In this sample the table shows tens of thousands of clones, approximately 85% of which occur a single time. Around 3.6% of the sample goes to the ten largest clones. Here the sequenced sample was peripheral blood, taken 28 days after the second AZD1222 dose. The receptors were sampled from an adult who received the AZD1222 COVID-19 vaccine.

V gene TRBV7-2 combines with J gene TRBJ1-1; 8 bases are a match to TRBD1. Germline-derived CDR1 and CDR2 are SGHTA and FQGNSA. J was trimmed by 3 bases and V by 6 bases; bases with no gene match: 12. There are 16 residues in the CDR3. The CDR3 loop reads CASSRISGGADTEAFF. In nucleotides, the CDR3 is TGTGCCAGCAGTCGGATCTCAGGGGGCGCGGACACTGAAGCTTTCTTT.

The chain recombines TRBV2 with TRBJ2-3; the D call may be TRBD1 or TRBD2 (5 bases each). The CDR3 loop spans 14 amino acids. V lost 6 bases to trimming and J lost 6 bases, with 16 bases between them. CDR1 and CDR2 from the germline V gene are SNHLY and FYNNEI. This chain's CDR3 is CASRELPGSDTQYF. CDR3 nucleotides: TGTGCCAGCAGGGAGCTTCCAGGGAGCGATACGCAGTATTTT.

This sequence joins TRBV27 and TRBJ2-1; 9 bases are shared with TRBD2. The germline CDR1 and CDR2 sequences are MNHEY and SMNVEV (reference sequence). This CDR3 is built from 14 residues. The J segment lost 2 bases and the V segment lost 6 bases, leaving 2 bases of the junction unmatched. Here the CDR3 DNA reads TGTGCCAGCAGCCGCGGGGGGGCCTACAATGAGCAGTTCTTC. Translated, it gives CASSRGGAYNEQFF.

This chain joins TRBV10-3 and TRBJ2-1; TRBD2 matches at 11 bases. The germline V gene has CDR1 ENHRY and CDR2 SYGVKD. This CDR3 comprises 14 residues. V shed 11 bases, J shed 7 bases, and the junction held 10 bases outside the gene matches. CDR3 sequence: CAVRSGGALNEQFF. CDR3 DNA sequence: TGTGCCGTCCGTAGCGGGGGGGCCCTAAATGAGCAGTTCTTC.

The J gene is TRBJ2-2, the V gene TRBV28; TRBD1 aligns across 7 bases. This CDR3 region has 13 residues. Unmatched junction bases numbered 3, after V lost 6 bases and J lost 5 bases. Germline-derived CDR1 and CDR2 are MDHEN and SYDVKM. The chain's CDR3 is CASRIQGTGELFF. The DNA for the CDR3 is TGTGCCAGCAGGATACAGGGGACCGGGGAGCTGTTTTTT.

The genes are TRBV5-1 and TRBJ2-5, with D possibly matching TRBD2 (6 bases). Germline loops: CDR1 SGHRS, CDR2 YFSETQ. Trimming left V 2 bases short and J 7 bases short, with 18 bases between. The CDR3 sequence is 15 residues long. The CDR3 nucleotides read TGCGCCAGCAGCTTAGTCATACGGCTCGGGGGGACCCAGTACTTC. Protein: CASSLVIRLGGTQYF.

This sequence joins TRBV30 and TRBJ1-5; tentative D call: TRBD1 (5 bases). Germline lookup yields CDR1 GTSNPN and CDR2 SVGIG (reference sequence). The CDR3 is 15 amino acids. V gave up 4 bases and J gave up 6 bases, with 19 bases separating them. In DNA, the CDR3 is TGTGCCTGGACCCCTGGGCAGGGTTGGGGTCAGCCCCAGCATTTT. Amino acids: CAWTPGQGWGQPQHF. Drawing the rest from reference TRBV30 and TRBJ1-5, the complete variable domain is SQTIHQWPATLVQPVGSPLSLECTVEGTSNPNLYWYRQAAGRGLQLLFYSVGIGQISSEVPQNLSASRPQDRQFILSSKKLLLSDSGFYLCAWTPGQGWGQPQHFGDGTRLSIL.

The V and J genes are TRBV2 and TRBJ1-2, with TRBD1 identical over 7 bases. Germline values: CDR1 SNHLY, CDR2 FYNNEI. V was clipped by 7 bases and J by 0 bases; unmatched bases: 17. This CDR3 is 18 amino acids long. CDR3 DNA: TGTGCCAGCATCCCGACAGGGAGTCTCCTTCGGGCTAACTATGGCTACACCTTC. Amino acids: CASIPTGSLLRANYGYTF.

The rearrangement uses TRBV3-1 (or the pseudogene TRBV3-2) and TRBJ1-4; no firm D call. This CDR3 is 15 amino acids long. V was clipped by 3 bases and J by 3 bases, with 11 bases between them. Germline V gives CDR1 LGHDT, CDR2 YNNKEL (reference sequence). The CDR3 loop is CASSHISDSNEKLFF. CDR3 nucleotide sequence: TGTGCCAGCAGCCATATTTCAGATTCTAATGAAAAACTGTTTTTT.

The CDR3 spells CASSNRDSGRSGKLFF. The CDR3 DNA is TGTGCCAGTAGTAACCGGGACAGTGGACGGTCGGGGAAACTGTTTTTT. The J gene is TRBJ1-4, the V gene TRBV19, with 7 bases matching TRBD1. Germline CDR1 is LNHDA and CDR2 is SQIVND (reference sequence). V was clipped by 4 bases and J by 11 bases; unmatched bases: 16. The CDR3 contains 16 residues.

This CDR3 reads CASSVDRTGTEAFF. In DNA, the CDR3 is TGTGCCAGCAGCGTCGACAGGACTGGCACTGAAGCTTTCTTT. The rearrangement uses TRBV7-8 and TRBJ1-1, with D perhaps matching TRBD1 (6 bases). CDR3 length: 14 residues. CDR1 is SGHVS and CDR2 is FQNEAQ in the germline V gene. V was trimmed by 5 bases and J by 4 bases, leaving 14 bases between them.

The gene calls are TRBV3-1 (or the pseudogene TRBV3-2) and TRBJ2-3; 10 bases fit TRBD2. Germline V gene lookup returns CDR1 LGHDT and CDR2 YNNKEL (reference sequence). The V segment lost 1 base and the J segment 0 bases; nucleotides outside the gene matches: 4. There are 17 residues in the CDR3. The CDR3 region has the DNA TGTGCCAGCAGCCAAGGCTATAGCGGGAGGAGCACAGATACGCAGTATTTT. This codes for CASSQGYSGRSTDTQYF.

The CDR3 sequence: CASRPAGGAETQYF. The CDR3 DNA sequence: TGTGCCAGCAGACCGGCGGGCGGGGCAGAGACCCAGTACTTC. V usage is TRBV5-5 and J usage is TRBJ2-5; tentatively, D is TRBD2 (6 bases). Germline assignment: CDR1 SGHKS and CDR2 YYEKEE (reference sequence). There are 14 residues in the CDR3. The V and J ends lost 5 bases and 4 bases respectively, with 15 bases between them.

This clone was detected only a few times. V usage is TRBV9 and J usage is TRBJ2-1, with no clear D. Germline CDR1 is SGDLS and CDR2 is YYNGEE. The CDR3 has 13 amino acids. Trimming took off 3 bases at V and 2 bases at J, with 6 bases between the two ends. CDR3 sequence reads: CASSGHTYNEQFF. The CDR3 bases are TGTGCCAGCAGCGGACACACCTACAATGAGCAGTTCTTC. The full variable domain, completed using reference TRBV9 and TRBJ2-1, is DSGVTQTPKHLITATGQRVTLRCSPRSGDLSVYWYQQSLDQGLQFLIQYYNGEERAKGNILERFSAQQFPDLHSELNLSSLELGDSALYFCASSGHTYNEQFFGPGTRLTVL.

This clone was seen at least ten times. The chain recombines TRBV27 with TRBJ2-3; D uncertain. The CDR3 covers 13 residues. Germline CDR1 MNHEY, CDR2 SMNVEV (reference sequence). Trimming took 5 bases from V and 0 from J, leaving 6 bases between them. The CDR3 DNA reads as TGTGCCAGCAGTGGTGGAAGCACAGATACGCAGTATTTT. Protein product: CASSGGSTDTQYF.

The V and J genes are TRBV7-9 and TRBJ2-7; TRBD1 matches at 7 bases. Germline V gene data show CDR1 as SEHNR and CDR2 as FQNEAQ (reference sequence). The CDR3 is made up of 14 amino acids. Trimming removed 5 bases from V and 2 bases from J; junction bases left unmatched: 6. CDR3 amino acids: CASSDPGTAYEQYF. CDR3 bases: TGTGCCAGCAGCGATCCCGGGACAGCCTACGAGCAGTACTTC.

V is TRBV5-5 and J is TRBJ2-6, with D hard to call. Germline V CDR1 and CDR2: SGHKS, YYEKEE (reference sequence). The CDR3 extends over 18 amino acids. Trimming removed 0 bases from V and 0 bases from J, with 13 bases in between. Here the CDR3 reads CASSLGPVTISGANVLTF. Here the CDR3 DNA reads TGTGCCAGCAGCTTGGGACCTGTTACAATCTCTGGGGCCAACGTCCTGACTTTC.

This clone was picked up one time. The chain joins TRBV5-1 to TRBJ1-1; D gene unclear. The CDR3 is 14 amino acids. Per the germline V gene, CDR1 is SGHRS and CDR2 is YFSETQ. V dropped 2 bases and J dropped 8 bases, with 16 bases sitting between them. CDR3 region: CASSFTGSGGEAFF. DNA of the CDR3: TGCGCCAGCAGCTTTACCGGGTCGGGTGGGGAAGCTTTCTTT.

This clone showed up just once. CDR3 sequence reads: CAWSPLGQGIAEAFF. The CDR3 coding sequence is TGTGCCTGGAGCCCGCTCGGACAGGGTATAGCTGAAGCTTTCTTT. The chain is built from TRBV30 and TRBJ1-1; 8 positions agree with TRBD1. The CDR3 is made up of 15 amino acids. Losses at the gene ends were 3 bases for V and 6 bases for J; bases not matched to a gene: 12. Germline CDR1 reads GTSNPN; CDR2 reads SVGIG (reference sequence).